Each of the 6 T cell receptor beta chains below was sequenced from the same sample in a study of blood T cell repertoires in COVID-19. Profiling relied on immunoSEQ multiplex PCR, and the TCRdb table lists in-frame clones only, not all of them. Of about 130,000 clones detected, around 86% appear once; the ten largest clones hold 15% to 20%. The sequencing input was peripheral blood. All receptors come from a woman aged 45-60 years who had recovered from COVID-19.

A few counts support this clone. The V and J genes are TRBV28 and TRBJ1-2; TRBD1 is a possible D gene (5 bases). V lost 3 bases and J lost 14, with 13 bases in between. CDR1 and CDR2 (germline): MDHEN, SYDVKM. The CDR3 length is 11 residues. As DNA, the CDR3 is TGTGCCAGCAGTTTCGGGTGGGGGGATACCTTC. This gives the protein CASSFGWGDTF.

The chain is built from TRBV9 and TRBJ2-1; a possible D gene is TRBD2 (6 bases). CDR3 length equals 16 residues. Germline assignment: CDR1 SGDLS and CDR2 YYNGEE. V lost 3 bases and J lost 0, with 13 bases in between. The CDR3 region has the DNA TGTGCCAGCAGCGCCGGGGAGGCTACCTCCTACAATGAGCAGTTCTTC. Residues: CASSAGEATSYNEQFF.

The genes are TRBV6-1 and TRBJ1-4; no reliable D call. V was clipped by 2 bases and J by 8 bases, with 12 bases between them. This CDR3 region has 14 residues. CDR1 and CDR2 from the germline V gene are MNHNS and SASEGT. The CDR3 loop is CASSEQDRREKLFF. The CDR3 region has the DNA TGTGCCAGCAGTGAACAGGATAGGAGGGAAAAACTGTTTTTT.

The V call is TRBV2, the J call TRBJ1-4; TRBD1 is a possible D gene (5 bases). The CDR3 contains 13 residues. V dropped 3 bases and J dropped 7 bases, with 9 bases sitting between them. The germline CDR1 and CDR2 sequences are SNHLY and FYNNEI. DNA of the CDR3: TGTGCCAGCAGTGACACAGACAGTGAAAAACTGTTTTTT. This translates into CASSDTDSEKLFF.

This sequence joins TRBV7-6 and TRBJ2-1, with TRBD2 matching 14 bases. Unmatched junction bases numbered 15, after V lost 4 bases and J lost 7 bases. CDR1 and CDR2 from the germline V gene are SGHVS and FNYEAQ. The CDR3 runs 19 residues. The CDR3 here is CASSSRTGTSGGGWNEQFF. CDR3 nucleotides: TGTGCCAGCAGCTCTCGAACCGGGACTAGCGGGGGCGGGTGGAATGAGCAGTTCTTC.

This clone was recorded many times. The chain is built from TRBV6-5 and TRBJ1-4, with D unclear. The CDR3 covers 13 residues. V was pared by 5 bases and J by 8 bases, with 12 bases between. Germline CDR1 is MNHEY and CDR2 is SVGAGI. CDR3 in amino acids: CASSRSEREKLFF. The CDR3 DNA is TGTGCCAGCAGTCGCAGTGAGCGAGAAAAACTGTTTTTT.